Listed below are T cell receptor beta chains from one sample, sequenced in a study of response to subunit inactivated influenza vaccine. TCRdb passed the RT-PCR reads through MiXCR, listing each CDR3 protein once. The table lists about 190,000 distinct CDR3 sequences, 14% of them singletons, with 26% in the top ten. The starting material was CD8+ T cells sorted from PBMCs, obtained 5 days after vaccination. The receptors here all came from a man aged 50 to 60 who received an inactivated influenza vaccine. CDR3s include the opening cysteine and the closing phenylalanine or tryptophan. The order of the fields is CDR3 length, clone size, D gene, V gene, J gene, CDR3 DNA, CDR3 protein. D genes are given only for firm matches. Size tells how often a clone was seen (once, few, many) or the class of an expanded clone, and some rows leave it out.

len: 16; abundance: -; d_gene: -; v_gene: TRBV7-2; j_gene: TRBJ1-1; CDR3nt: TGTGCCAGCAGCGCCGCAGGGGTCCGACTGAACACTGAAGCTTTCTTT; CDR3aa: CASSAAGVRLNTEAFF
len: 18; abundance: -; d_gene: -; v_gene: TRBV15; j_gene: TRBJ2-3; CDR3nt: TGTGCCACCAGCAGAGATCGGTTCGCAGGGGGGGACACAGATACGCAGTATTTT; CDR3aa: CATSRDRFAGGDTDTQYF
len: 15; abundance: -; d_gene: TRBD1; v_gene: TRBV29-1; j_gene: TRBJ1-1; CDR3nt: TGCAGCGTTGAAGGGGACAGGGGGCTTAGGACTGAAGCTTTCTTT; CDR3aa: CSVEGDRGLRTEAFF
len: 17; abundance: -; d_gene: -; v_gene: TRBV9; j_gene: TRBJ2-1; CDR3nt: TGTGCCAGCAGCTCGTCCCGGGACGGGAGCTCCTACAATGAGCAGTTCTTC; CDR3aa: CASSSSRDGSSYNEQFF
len: 14; abundance: -; d_gene: -; v_gene: TRBV6-2/TRBV6-3; j_gene: TRBJ2-3; CDR3nt: TGTGCCAGCAGTTTGGGCTCCCCGGGCGCTACGCAGTATTTT; CDR3aa: CASSLGSPGATQYF
len: 13; abundance: few; d_gene: -; v_gene: TRBV6-1; j_gene: TRBJ1-2; CDR3nt: TGTGCCAGCAGTGTGCGGAAAGACTATGGCTACACCTTC; CDR3aa: CASSVRKDYGYTF
len: 14; abundance: -; d_gene: TRBD2; v_gene: TRBV12-3/TRBV12-4; j_gene: TRBJ2-1; CDR3nt: TGTGCCAGCAGTTTACTAGCGGGAGGAACTGAGCAGTTCTTC; CDR3aa: CASSLLAGGTEQFF
len: 17; abundance: -; d_gene: TRBD2; v_gene: TRBV4-1; j_gene: TRBJ2-5; CDR3nt: TGCGCCAGCAGCCAAGCCCCTTTAACTAGCGGTGGAGAGACCCAGTACTTC; CDR3aa: CASSQAPLTSGGETQYF
len: 15; abundance: few; d_gene: TRBD1; v_gene: TRBV20-1; j_gene: TRBJ2-1; CDR3nt: TGCAGTGCTAGCCGCCGGACAGGGTTCTACAATGAGCAGTTCTTC; CDR3aa: CSASRRTGFYNEQFF
len: 15; abundance: -; d_gene: -; v_gene: TRBV27; j_gene: TRBJ1-2; CDR3nt: TGTGCCAGCACCCCCTCCACAGGGAGCGACTATGGCTACACCTTC; CDR3aa: CASTPSTGSDYGYTF
len: 15; abundance: -; d_gene: -; v_gene: TRBV20-1; j_gene: TRBJ2-5; CDR3nt: TGCAGTGCTAGCCGGGGGGCGACGGACCAAGAGACCCAGTACTTC; CDR3aa: CSASRGATDQETQYF
len: 15; abundance: -; d_gene: -; v_gene: TRBV5-1; j_gene: TRBJ2-1; CDR3nt: TGCGCCAGCAGCTTGGCCAAGCGGCGCTACAATGAGCAGTTCTTC; CDR3aa: CASSLAKRRYNEQFF
len: 14; abundance: -; d_gene: -; v_gene: TRBV10-3; j_gene: TRBJ2-1; CDR3nt: TGTGCCACCCAAACTAGAGGTCACGGCAATGAGCAGTTCTTC; CDR3aa: CATQTRGHGNEQFF
len: 12; abundance: few; d_gene: -; v_gene: TRBV20-1; j_gene: TRBJ2-7; CDR3nt: TGCAGTGCCGGACCGGGATCCGGCGAGCAGTACTTC; CDR3aa: CSAGPGSGEQYF
len: 13; abundance: once; d_gene: -; v_gene: TRBV9; j_gene: TRBJ2-2; CDR3nt: TGTGCCAGCAGCTCATTTGTGTCCGGGGAGCTGTTTTTT; CDR3aa: CASSSFVSGELFF
len: 14; abundance: -; d_gene: -; v_gene: TRBV4-1; j_gene: TRBJ2-1; CDR3nt: TGCGCCAGCAGCTTGCGGCTCTCCTACAATGAGCAGTTCTTC; CDR3aa: CASSLRLSYNEQFF
len: 15; abundance: -; d_gene: TRBD2; v_gene: TRBV28; j_gene: TRBJ2-5; CDR3nt: TGTGCCAGCATCCCGGGACTAGCGGGACTAGAGACCCAGTACTTC; CDR3aa: CASIPGLAGLETQYF